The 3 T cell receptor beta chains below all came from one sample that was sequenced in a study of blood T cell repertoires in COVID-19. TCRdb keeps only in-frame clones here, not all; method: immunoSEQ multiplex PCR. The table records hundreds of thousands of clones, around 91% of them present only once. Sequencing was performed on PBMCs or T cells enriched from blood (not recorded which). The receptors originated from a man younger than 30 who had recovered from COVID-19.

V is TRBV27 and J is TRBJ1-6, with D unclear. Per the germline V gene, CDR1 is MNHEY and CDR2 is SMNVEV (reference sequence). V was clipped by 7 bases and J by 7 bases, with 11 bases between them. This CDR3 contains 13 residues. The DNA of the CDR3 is TGTGCCAGCAACTCCGACGGGAATTCACCCCTCCACTTT. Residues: CASNSDGNSPLHF.

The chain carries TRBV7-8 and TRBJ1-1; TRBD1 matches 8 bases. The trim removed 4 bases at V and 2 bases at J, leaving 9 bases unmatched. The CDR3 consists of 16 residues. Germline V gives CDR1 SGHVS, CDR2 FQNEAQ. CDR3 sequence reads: CASSSPTGTGNTEAFF. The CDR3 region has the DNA TGTGCCAGCAGCTCCCCTACCGGGACAGGTAACACTGAAGCTTTCTTT.

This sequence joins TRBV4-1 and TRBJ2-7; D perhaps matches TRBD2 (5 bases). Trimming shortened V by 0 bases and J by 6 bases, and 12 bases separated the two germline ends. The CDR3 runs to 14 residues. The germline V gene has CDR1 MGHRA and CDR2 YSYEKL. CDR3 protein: CASSQERFRGEQYF. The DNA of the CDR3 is TGCGCCAGCAGCCAAGAAAGGTTCCGGGGCGAGCAGTACTTC.